Listed below are T cell receptor beta chains from one sample, sequenced in a study of cytomegalovirus exposure and HLA in healthy donors. Clones were read by immunoSEQ multiplex PCR, and TCRdb kept only the in-frame ones, dropping some. The table includes about 170,000 clones, roughly 80% detected once. Sequences were obtained from PBMCs. The receptor set was obtained from a woman in her late teens or twenties in good health and CMV-seronegative. Each CDR3 is given with its conserved first and last residue. Each record gives: V gene, J gene, CDR3 protein.

V: TRBV7-3
J: TRBJ2-6
CDR3: CASSFLNTGSGANVLTF

V: TRBV5-6
J: TRBJ2-2
CDR3: CASTFGLVGTGELFF

V: TRBV6-1
J: TRBJ2-1
CDR3: CASSAKTGLANEQFF

V: TRBV27
J: TRBJ2-1
CDR3: CASSPESGLAGAHEQFF

V: TRBV19
J: TRBJ2-2
CDR3: CASGKNTGELFF

V: TRBV15
J: TRBJ2-7
CDR3: CATSRAGQRSSYEQYF

V: TRBV5-1
J: TRBJ2-7
CDR3: CASSLTGSFYEQYF

V: TRBV7-9
J: TRBJ2-7
CDR3: CASSSDRLSAYEQYF

V: TRBV30
J: TRBJ1-1
CDR3: CAWSKGDNTEAFF

V: TRBV1
J: TRBJ1-5
CDR3: CTSRSRRDQPQHF

V: TRBV6-5
J: TRBJ1-1
CDR3: CASTRTGPNTEAFF

V: TRBV28
J: TRBJ2-5
CDR3: CASSHDRVLGAETQYF

V: TRBV27
J: TRBJ2-7
CDR3: CARIRQGCEQYF

V: TRBV7-9
J: TRBJ2-1
CDR3: CAAVGGTYNEQFF

V: TRBV6-5
J: TRBJ1-5
CDR3: CASSYSFNQPQHF

V: TRBV27
J: TRBJ2-6
CDR3: CASSFLPIQAGANVLTF

V: TRBV11-2
J: TRBJ1-2
CDR3: CASSTGQGGNYGYTF

V: TRBV5-8
J: TRBJ1-5
CDR3: CASSLSGENQPQHF

V: TRBV2
J: TRBJ2-5
CDR3: CASSEKGLERETQYF

V: TRBV11-2
J: TRBJ1-6
CDR3: CASSLSGGGALHF

V: TRBV5-8
J: TRBJ2-7
CDR3: CASSPWGQGYDEQYF

V: TRBV5-1
J: TRBJ1-4
CDR3: CASSLVRQGGPTNEKLFF

V: TRBV27
J: TRBJ1-3
CDR3: CASRPTGYNSGNTIYF

V: TRBV18
J: TRBJ1-2
CDR3: CASSPSEGRRGYTF

V: TRBV11-2
J: TRBJ2-1
CDR3: CASRDRLAGLNEQFF

V: TRBV4-1
J: TRBJ1-2
CDR3: CASSQVPPILGSHGYTF

V: TRBV9
J: TRBJ1-2
CDR3: CASSVGSPGTGGAGYTF

V: TRBV10-3
J: TRBJ1-2
CDR3: CAISSGQNYGYTF

V: TRBV10-3
J: TRBJ2-2
CDR3: CAISRTSGENTGELFF

V: TRBV6-5
J: TRBJ2-5
CDR3: CASRPRIGEETQYF

V: TRBV30
J: TRBJ1-1
CDR3: CAWSVGQSARNTEAFF

V: TRBV10-3
J: TRBJ2-5
CDR3: CAISDAGNQETQYF

V: TRBV6-4
J: TRBJ2-1
CDR3: CASSDSGLVSFNEQFF

V: TRBV5-1
J: TRBJ1-1
CDR3: CASSLEGQNTEAFF

V: TRBV4-1
J: TRBJ2-4
CDR3: CASSQDTSGRLAKNIQYF

V: TRBV27
J: TRBJ2-3
CDR3: CASSFLSGRSDTQYF

V: TRBV13
J: TRBJ2-1
CDR3: CASSPTTGGATNEQFF

V: TRBV5-4
J: TRBJ1-6
CDR3: CASTLHSPLHF

V: TRBV28
J: TRBJ2-7
CDR3: CASSTTGTGFYEQYF

V: TRBV19
J: TRBJ2-2
CDR3: CATRDRGTGELFF

V: TRBV30
J: TRBJ1-2
CDR3: CAWSAGQGVSGSYGYTF

V: TRBV2
J: TRBJ1-2
CDR3: CASSVGQGKYGYTF

V: TRBV29-1
J: TRBJ2-7
CDR3: CSVEDSNRGQVYEQYF